This T cell receptor (beta chain) derives from a study of metastatic and nonmetastatic thyroid tumors. Study conclusions and caveats: Versus benign nodules, malignant thyroid tumors reportedly had significantly higher TCR beta diversity, in blood and tumor.

At least ten counts were recorded for this clone. Its specificity is not known. The same CDR3 is also encoded by other DNA sequences in this sample. Authors' processing steps: For papillary thyroid cancer, a distant-metastasis classifier was constructed from CDR3 differences observed across clinicopathological groups. TCRdb reanalyzed the PCR reads via MiXCR. The V and J calls here are based on TCRdb, not the publication. The repertoire holds some 16,000 clones, with about 23% as singletons. Patients had received no treatment of any kind before thyroid surgery. This receptor was identified in a female donor with papillary thyroid cancer or a benign thyroid nodule (not recorded which). Some clones in this sample may be carry-over from other donors' samples. Sequencing was carried out using tumor tissue.

This CDR3 reads CASSRDSSTDTQYF. The CDR3 nucleotides are TGTGCCAGCAGTCGGGACAGTAGTACAGATACGCAGTATTTT. The chain recombines TRBV9 with TRBJ2-3, with TRBD1 matching over 7 bases. The CDR3 has 14 residues. V lost 5 bases to trimming and J lost 3 bases; unmatched junction nucleotides: 6. The germline V gene has CDR1 SGDLS and CDR2 YYNGEE.